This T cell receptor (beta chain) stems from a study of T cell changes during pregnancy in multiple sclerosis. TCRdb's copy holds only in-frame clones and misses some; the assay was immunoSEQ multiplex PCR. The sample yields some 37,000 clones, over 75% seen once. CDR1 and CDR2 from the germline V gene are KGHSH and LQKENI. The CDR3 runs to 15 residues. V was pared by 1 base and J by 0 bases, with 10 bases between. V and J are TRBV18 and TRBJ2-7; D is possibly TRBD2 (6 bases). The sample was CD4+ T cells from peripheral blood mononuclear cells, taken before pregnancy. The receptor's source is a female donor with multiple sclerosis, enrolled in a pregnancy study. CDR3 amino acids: CASSPRGAGSYEQYF. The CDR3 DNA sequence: TGTGCCAGCTCACCACGGGGAGCGGGCTCCTACGAGCAGTACTTC.